This TCR beta chain came from a study of T cell responses to AZD1222 COVID-19 vaccine. Sequencing was performed with immunoSEQ multiplex PCR; in TCRdb, only in-frame clones are kept and a portion is missing. The sample contains about 140,000 clones, about 93% of which appear only once. CDR1 and CDR2 from the germline V gene are SEHNR and FQNEAQ (reference sequence). CDR3 length: 16 residues. V was clipped by 2 bases and J by 4 bases, with 17 bases between them. This specimen was peripheral blood, taken 28 days after the second AZD1222 dose. This clonotype originated in an adult who received the AZD1222 COVID-19 vaccine. The J gene is TRBJ1-1, the V gene TRBV7-9; D is uncertain. The CDR3 DNA sequence: TGTGCCAGCAGCTTAATGATCGGGATGTCGGGCACTGAAGCTTTCTTT. Translation gives CASSLMIGMSGTEAFF.